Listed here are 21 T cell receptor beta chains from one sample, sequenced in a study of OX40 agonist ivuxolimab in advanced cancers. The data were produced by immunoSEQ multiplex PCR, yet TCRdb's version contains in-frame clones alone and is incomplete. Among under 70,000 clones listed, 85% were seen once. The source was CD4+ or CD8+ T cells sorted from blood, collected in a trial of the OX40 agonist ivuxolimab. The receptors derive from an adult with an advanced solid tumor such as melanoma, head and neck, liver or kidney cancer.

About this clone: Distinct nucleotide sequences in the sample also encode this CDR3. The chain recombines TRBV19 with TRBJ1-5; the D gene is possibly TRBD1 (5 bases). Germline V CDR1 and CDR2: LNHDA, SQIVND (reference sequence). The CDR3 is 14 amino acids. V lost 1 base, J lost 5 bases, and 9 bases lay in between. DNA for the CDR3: TGTGCCAGTAGTATAGGGGGGGTGGATCAGCCCCAGCATTTT. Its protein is CASSIGGVDQPQHF.

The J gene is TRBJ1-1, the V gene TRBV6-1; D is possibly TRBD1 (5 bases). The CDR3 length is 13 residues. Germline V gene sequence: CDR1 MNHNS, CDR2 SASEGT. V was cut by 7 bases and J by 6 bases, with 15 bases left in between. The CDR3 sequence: CASIDSGTAEAFF. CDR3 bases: TGTGCCAGCATCGACAGCGGAACCGCTGAAGCTTTCTTT.

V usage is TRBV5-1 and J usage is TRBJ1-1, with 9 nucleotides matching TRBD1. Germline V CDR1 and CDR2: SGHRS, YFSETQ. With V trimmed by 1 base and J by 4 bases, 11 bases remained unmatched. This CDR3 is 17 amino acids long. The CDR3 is CASSLTGTGNLGTEAFF. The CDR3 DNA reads TGCGCCAGCAGCTTGACCGGGACAGGGAATTTAGGCACTGAAGCTTTCTTT.

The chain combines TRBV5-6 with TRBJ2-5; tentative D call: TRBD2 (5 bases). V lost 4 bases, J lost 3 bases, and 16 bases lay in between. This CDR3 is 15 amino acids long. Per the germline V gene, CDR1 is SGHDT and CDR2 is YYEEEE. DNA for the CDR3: TGTGCCAGCAGCCTCCGCACGGGGATGAAAGAGACCCAGTACTTC. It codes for CASSLRTGMKETQYF.

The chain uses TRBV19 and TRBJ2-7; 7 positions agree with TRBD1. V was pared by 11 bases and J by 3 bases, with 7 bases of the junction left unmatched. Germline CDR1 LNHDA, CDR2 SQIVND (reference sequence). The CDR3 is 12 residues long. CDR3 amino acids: CASRDSNYEQYF. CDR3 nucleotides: TGTGCCTCCCGGGACAGTAACTACGAGCAGTACTTC.

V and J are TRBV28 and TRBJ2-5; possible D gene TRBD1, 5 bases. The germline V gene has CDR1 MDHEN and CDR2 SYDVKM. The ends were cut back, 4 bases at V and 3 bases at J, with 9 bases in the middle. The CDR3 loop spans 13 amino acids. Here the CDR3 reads CASSSTEKETQYF. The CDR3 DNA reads TGTGCCAGCAGTTCGACAGAGAAAGAGACCCAGTACTTC.

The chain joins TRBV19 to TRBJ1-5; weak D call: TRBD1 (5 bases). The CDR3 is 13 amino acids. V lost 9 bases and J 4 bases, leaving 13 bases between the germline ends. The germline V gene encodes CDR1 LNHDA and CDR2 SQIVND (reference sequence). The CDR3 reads CASHTGGNQPQHF. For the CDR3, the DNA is TGTGCCAGCCACACTGGGGGGAATCAGCCCCAGCATTTT.

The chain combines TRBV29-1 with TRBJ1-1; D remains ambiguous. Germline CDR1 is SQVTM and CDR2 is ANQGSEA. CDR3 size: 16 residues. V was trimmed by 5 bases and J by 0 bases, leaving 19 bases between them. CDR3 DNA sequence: TGCAGCGTTTTTACGCAAATCTTCGGGATGAACACTGAAGCTTTCTTT. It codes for CSVFTQIFGMNTEAFF.

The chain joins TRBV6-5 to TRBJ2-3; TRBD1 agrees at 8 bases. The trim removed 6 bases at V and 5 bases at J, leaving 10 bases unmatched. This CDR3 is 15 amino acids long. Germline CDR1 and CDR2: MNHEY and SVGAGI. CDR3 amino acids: CASSLQGARGDTQYF. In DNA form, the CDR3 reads TGTGCCAGCAGCCTTCAGGGGGCAAGAGGAGATACGCAGTATTTT.

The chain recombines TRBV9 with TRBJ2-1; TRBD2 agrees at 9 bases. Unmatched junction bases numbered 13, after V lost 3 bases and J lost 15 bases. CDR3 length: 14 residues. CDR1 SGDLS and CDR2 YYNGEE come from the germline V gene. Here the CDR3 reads CASSGGLAGAILFF. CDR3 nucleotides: TGTGCCAGCAGCGGGGGACTAGCAGGCGCTATTCTGTTCTTC.

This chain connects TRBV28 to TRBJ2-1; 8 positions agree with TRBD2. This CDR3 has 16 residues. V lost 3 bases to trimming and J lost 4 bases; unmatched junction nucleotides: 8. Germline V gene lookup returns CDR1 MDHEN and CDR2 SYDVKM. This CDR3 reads CASSFIGTRPYNEQFF. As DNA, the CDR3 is TGTGCCAGCAGTTTTATAGGGACTAGGCCTTACAATGAGCAGTTCTTC.

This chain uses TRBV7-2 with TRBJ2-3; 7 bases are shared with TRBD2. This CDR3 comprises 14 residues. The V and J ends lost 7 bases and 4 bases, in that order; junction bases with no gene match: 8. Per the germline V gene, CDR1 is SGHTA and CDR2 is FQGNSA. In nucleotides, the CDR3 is TGTGCCAGCATCCTAACCGGGGGGTCAGATACGCAGTATTTT. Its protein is CASILTGGSDTQYF.

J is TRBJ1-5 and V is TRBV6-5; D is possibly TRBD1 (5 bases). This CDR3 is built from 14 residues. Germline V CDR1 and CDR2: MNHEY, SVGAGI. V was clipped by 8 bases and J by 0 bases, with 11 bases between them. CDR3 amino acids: CASRRGVSNQPQHF. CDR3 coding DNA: TGTGCCAGCCGGAGGGGAGTTAGCAATCAGCCCCAGCATTTT.

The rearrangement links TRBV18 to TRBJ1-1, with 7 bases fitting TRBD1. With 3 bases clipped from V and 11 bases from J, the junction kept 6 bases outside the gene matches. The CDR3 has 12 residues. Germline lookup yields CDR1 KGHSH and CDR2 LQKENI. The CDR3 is CASSPRQGTAFF. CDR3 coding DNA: TGTGCCAGCTCACCGAGACAGGGCACGGCTTTCTTT. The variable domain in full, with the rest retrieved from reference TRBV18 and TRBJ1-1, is NAGVMQNPRHLVRRRGQEARLRCSPMKGHSHVYWYRQLPEEGLKFMVYLQKENIIDESGMPKERFSAEFPKEGPSILRIQQVVRGDSAAYFCASSPRQGTAFFGQGTRLTVV.

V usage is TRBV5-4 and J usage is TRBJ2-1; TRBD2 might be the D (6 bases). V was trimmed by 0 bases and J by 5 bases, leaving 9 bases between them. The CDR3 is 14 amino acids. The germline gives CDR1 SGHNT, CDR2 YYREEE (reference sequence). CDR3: CASSLATGDNEQFF. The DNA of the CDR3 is TGTGCCAGCAGCTTGGCGACGGGAGACAATGAGCAGTTCTTC. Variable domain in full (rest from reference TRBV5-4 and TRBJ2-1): ETGVTQSPTHLIKTRGQQVTLRCSSQSGHNTVSWYQQALGQGPQFIFQYYREEENGRGNFPPRFSGLQFPNYSSELNVNALELDDSALYLCASSLATGDNEQFFGPGTRLTVL.

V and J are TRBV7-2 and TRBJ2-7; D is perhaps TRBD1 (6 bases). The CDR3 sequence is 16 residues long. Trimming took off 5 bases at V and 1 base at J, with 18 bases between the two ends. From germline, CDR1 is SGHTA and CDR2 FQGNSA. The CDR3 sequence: CASSPGTFGPSYEQYF. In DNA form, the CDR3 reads TGTGCCAGCAGCCCTGGGACATTCGGGCCTTCCTACGAGCAGTACTTC.

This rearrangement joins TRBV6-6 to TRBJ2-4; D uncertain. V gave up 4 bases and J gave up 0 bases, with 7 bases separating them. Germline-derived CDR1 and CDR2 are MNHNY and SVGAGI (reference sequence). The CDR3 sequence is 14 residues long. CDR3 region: CASSLTLAKNIQYF. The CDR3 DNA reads TGTGCCAGCAGTTTAACTTTAGCCAAAAACATTCAGTACTTC.

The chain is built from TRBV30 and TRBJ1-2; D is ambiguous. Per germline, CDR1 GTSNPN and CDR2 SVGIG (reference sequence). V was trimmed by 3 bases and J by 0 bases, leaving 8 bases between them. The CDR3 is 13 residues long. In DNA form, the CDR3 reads TGTGCCTGGAGCGACGGAGCTAACTATGGCTACACCTTC. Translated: CAWSDGANYGYTF.

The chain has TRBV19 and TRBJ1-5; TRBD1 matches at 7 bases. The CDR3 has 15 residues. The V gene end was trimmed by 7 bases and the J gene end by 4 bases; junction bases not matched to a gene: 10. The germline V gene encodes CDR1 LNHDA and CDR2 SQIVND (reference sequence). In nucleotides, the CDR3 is TGTGCCAGTACGGTAGGGCAGGGGGGGAATCAGCCCCAGCATTTT. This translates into CASTVGQGGNQPQHF.

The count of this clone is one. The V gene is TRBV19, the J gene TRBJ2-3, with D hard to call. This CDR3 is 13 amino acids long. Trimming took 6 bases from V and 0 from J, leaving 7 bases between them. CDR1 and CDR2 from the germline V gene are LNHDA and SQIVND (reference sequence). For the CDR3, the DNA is TGTGCCAGTAGGGTTTCTAGCACAGATACGCAGTATTTT. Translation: CASRVSSTDTQYF. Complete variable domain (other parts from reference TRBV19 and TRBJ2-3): DGGITQSPKYLFRKEGQNVTLSCEQNLNHDAMYWYRQDPGQGLRLIYYSQIVNDFQKGDIAEGYSVSREKKESFPLTVTSAQKNPTAFYLCASRVSSTDTQYFGPGTRLTVL.

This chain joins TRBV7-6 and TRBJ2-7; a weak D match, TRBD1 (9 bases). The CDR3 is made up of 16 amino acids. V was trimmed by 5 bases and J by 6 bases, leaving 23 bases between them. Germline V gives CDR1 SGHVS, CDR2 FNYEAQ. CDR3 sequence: CASSKTGGAGVSEQYF. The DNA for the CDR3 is TGTGCCAGCAGCAAGACAGGGGGAGCGGGAGTTTCCGAGCAGTACTTC.